The sequence of this T cell receptor beta chain was determined in a study of T-cell memory formation after mild COVID-19. Comments on this clonotype: Its antigen is not identified.

V lost 7 bases and J lost 5, with 17 bases in between. Germline V CDR1 and CDR2: MDHEN, SYDVKM. The CDR3 contains 14 residues. The study's findings and limits: CD4/CD8 balance held among clones contracting day 15 to 85, and later expanders leaned CD4+. Second-wave clones peaking on day 37 lacked confirmed SARS-CoV-2 specificity. Pre-infection memory harbored some responding clones, suggesting cross-reactive memory joined.

Constant-segment primers were used for 5'RACE, and the resulting TCR alpha and TCR beta cDNA libraries carried sample barcodes and UMIs. In TCRdb, the 5' RACE reads were re-called with MiXCR into one record per CDR3 protein. The data contain about 180,000 distinct CDR3 sequences, around a sixth of them singletons. The clonotype was recovered from a man aged 18 to 29 who had mild COVID-19 (a few samples of this study predate the infection). Cell type and time point are not known. Sequenced material: PBMCs or a T cell subset sorted from them (not recorded which). The V gene is TRBV28, the J gene TRBJ2-5; perhaps TRBD2 as D (6 bases). Here the CDR3 DNA reads TGTGCCAGCATCGGGACTCCGGTGCGGGAGACCCAGTACTTC. Translated, it gives CASIGTPVRETQYF.